This is a list of T cell receptor beta chains from one sample in a study of Graves' ophthalmopathy and Graves' hyperthyroidism. TCRdb itself ran the multiplex PCR reads through MiXCR, one entry per CDR3 protein. Of approximately 330,000 distinct CDR3 sequences listed, about a sixth are singletons. Specimen: peripheral blood. These TCRs come from an adult man with Graves' ophthalmopathy. The CDR3 runs from the conserved cysteine through the conserved F or W. The D gene is left open where the match is weak. Not every row has a clone size; where given, it reads once, few, many or a size class.

d_gene	abundance	j_gene	v_gene	CDR3aa	CDR3nt
TRBD2	many	TRBJ2-7	TRBV20-1	CSARGSASGNYEQYF	TGCAGTGCTAGGGGCTCCGCTAGCGGGAATTACGAGCAGTACTTC
.	many	TRBJ2-7	TRBV11-2	CASSITGSAYEQYF	TGTGCCAGCAGCATAACGGGATCTGCCTACGAGCAGTACTTC
TRBD1	many	TRBJ2-2	TRBV6-5	CASIQGAISGELFF	TGTGCCAGCATCCAGGGGGCGATTTCCGGGGAGCTGTTTTTT
.	many	TRBJ1-1	TRBV4-1	CASSQVSRGTEAFF	TGCGCCAGCAGCCAAGTGTCCAGGGGCACTGAAGCTTTCTTT
TRBD1	many	TRBJ1-2	TRBV6-2/TRBV6-3	CASSYGPGQAGTF	TGTGCCAGCAGTTACGGGCCGGGACAGGCGGGTACCTTC
TRBD1	many	TRBJ1-1	TRBV9	CASSTHGTDMNTEAFF	TGTGCCAGCAGCACCCACGGGACAGATATGAACACTGAAGCTTTCTTT
.	.	TRBJ2-7	TRBV28	CASKRTQDVYEQYF	TGTGCCAGCAAGCGGACACAAGATGTCTACGAGCAGTACTTC
.	many	TRBJ1-2	TRBV6-2/TRBV6-3	CASSYGTFGYTF	TGTGCCAGCAGTTACGGGACATTTGGCTACACCTTC
.	many	TRBJ2-7	TRBV4-1	CASSQVGKGSYEQYF	TGCGCCAGCAGCCAAGTCGGGAAAGGGTCCTACGAGCAGTACTTC
TRBD2	many	TRBJ2-7	TRBV7-9	CASTIPGLVGAEQYF	TGTGCCAGCACCATCCCGGGACTAGTGGGAGCCGAGCAGTACTTC
TRBD1	many	TRBJ2-7	TRBV6-1	CASRGQGRGEQYF	TGTGCCAGCAGGGGACAGGGGAGAGGGGAGCAGTACTTC
TRBD1	many	TRBJ1-2	TRBV9	CASSPPSQPGQGDGYTF	TGTGCCAGCAGCCCGCCTTCTCAACCGGGACAGGGGGATGGCTACACCTTC
TRBD1	many	TRBJ1-1	TRBV2	CASSRTSPDRAEAFF	TGTGCCAGCAGTCGAACTTCCCCTGACAGGGCTGAAGCTTTCTTT
.	.	TRBJ2-7	TRBV6-1	CASSEGTPRAAEQYF	TGTGCCAGCAGTGAAGGTACCCCCCGGGCAGCCGAGCAGTACTTC
.	.	TRBJ2-5	TRBV20-1	CSARLDRGQETQYF	TGCAGTGCTAGACTCGACAGAGGCCAAGAGACCCAGTACTTC
.	many	TRBJ1-5	TRBV6-2/TRBV6-3	CASSYSPRGGNQPQHF	TGTGCCAGCAGTTATTCCCCCCGGGGAGGCAATCAGCCCCAGCATTTT
.	.	TRBJ2-5	TRBV10-1	CASSDGTNQETQYF	TGCGCCAGCAGTGATGGGACAAACCAAGAGACCCAGTACTTC
.	.	TRBJ1-1	TRBV7-8	CASSFGQFTEAFF	TGTGCCAGCAGCTTCGGGCAATTTACTGAAGCTTTCTTT
.	many	TRBJ2-7	TRBV11-2	CASSLVGPSEQYF	TGTGCCAGCAGCTTAGTCGGGCCCTCCGAGCAGTACTTC
.	.	TRBJ2-7	TRBV7-2	CASSPRMRGYEQYF	TGTGCCAGCAGCCCCAGGATGAGGGGCTACGAGCAGTACTTC
TRBD2	many	TRBJ2-2	TRBV6-4	CASSDRAGILLAGELFF	TGTGCCAGCAGCGACCGTGCCGGGATACTACTAGCGGGGGAGCTGTTTTTT
TRBD1	many	TRBJ2-7	TRBV14	CASSQDRTGNQYEQYF	TGTGCCAGCAGCCAAGATCGGACAGGGAATCAATACGAGCAGTACTTC
TRBD1	.	TRBJ2-7	TRBV20-1	CSANPGTGNYYEQYF	TGCAGTGCCAACCCTGGGACAGGGAACTACTACGAGCAGTACTTC
.	many	TRBJ2-5	TRBV4-1	CASSQGQGGETQYF	TGCGCCAGCAGCCAAGGGCAGGGGGGAGAGACCCAGTACTTC
.	.	TRBJ2-7	TRBV7-2	CASSFAGHPYEQYF	TGTGCCAGCAGCTTTGCGGGACACCCCTACGAGCAGTACTTC
.	many	TRBJ2-7	TRBV4-1	CASSRPGLYEQYF	TGCGCCAGCAGCCGACCGGGCCTCTACGAGCAGTACTTC
TRBD2	many	TRBJ2-2	TRBV4-2	CASSPGTSGRRTGELFF	TGTGCCAGCAGCCCCGGGACTAGCGGCCGTAGAACCGGGGAGCTGTTTTTT
TRBD1	many	TRBJ2-2	TRBV6-1	CASSRDRDAGELFF	TGTGCCAGCTCCCGGGACAGGGACGCCGGGGAGCTGTTTTTT
TRBD1	many	TRBJ1-1	TRBV20-1	CSATFDARDREAFF	TGCAGTGCTACCTTCGACGCGAGGGACAGGGAAGCTTTCTTT
.	many	TRBJ2-5	TRBV20-1	CSARETQYF	TGCAGTGCTAGGGAGACCCAGTACTTC
TRBD2	.	TRBJ2-7	TRBV6-2/TRBV6-3	CASSYRLAGTYEQYF	TGTGCCAGCAGTTATAGGCTAGCGGGAACCTACGAGCAGTACTTC
.	.	TRBJ1-2	TRBV4-3	CASSQGLQGPYGYTF	TGCGCCAGCAGCCAAGGTCTTCAGGGGCCCTATGGCTACACCTTC